This T cell receptor (beta chain) was identified during a study of blood T cell repertoires in COVID-19. Study details: Both acute and convalescent COVID-19 samples were obtained from the United States, Italy and Spain. T cells, B-cell-depleted T cells, or PBMCs provided the cDNA or gDNA that served as material.

Looked up from germline, CDR1 is MNHEY and CDR2 is SMNVEV (reference sequence). The V gene lost 9 bases and the J gene lost 0 bases, with 29 bases spanning the gap. CDR3 length equals 20 residues. In the source study's methods: Nucleated cell number was recorded as an estimate derived from reference gene primer amplification. Only in-frame clones appear in the TCRdb table, and some are missing; sequencing was by immunoSEQ multiplex PCR. The V and J calls and clone size were taken over from that table, and D and trimming were inferred from the DNA. Found here are approximately 210,000 clones, 82% of them singletons; the top ten hold more than 10%.

The sample taken for sequencing was peripheral blood. The TCR originated in a woman aged 40 to 49 with acute or convalescent COVID-19. This chain links TRBV27 with TRBJ1-4; weak D call: TRBD1 (6 bases). CDR3 in DNA: TGTGCCAGGACCTTTCACGGGGAACCGGGACATCTTGCAACTAATGAAAAACTGTTTTTT. It translates to CARTFHGEPGHLATNEKLFF.